This TCR beta chain was sequenced during a study of T cells in Graves' hyperthyroidism and ophthalmopathy. The study's findings and limits: Most thyroid-expanded clonotypes above 0.001 were also found in blood. Ophthalmopathy was model-predicted a median roughly 6.3 months pre-onset.

V lost 3 bases to trimming and J lost 6 bases, with 18 bases between them. The CDR3 is 16 amino acids. CDR1 is SGHNT and CDR2 is YYREEE in the germline V gene (reference sequence). Authors of the study amplified TCR beta CDR3 regions from RNA transcripts. TCR CDR3 regions were first amplified by RT-PCR with HTBI primers. TCRdb processed the multiplex PCR reads anew with MiXCR; each CDR3 protein has one entry. The sample yields about 380,000 distinct CDR3 sequences, more than 11% seen once. This clonotype turned up a few times. The target antigen is unknown. The chain is built from TRBV5-4 and TRBJ1-4; a possible D gene is TRBD1 (6 bases). The material sequenced was blood. This TCR came from a woman aged 60-75 years with Graves' hyperthyroidism. Here the CDR3 reads CASSYVGRGRDEKLFF. CDR3 sequence (DNA): TGTGCCAGCAGCTACGTAGGTCGGGGGCGCGATGAAAAACTGTTTTTT. Filled out from reference TRBV5-4 and TRBJ1-4, the complete variable domain reads ETGVTQSPTHLIKTRGQQVTLRCSSQSGHNTVSWYQQALGQGPQFIFQYYREEENGRGNFPPRFSGLQFPNYSSELNVNALELDDSALYLCASSYVGRGRDEKLFFGSGTQLSVL.